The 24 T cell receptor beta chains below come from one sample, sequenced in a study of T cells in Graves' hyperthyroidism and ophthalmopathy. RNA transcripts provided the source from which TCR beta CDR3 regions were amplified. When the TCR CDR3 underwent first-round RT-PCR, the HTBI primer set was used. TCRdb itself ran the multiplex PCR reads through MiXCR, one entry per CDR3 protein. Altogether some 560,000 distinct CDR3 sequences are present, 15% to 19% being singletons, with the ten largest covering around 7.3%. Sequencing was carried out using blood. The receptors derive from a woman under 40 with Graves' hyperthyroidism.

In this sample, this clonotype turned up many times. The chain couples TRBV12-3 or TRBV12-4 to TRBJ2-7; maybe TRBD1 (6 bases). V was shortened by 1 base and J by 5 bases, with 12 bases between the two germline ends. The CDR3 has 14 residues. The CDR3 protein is CASSLGRGDDEQYF. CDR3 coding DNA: TGTGCCAGCAGTTTAGGCAGGGGCGACGACGAGCAGTACTTC.

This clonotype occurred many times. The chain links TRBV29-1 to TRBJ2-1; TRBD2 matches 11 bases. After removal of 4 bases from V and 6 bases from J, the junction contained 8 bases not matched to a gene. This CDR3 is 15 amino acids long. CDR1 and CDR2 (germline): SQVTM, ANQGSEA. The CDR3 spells CSVARVTSGINEQFF. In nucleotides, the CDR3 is TGCAGCGTTGCCAGGGTGACTAGCGGGATCAATGAGCAGTTCTTC.

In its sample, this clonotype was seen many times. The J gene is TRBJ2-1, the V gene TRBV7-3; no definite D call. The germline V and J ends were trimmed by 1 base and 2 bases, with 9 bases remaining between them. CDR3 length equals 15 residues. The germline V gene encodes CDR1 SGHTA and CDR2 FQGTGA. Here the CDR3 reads CASSLMVGAYNEQFF. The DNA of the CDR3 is TGTGCCAGCAGCTTAATGGTGGGTGCCTACAATGAGCAGTTCTTC.

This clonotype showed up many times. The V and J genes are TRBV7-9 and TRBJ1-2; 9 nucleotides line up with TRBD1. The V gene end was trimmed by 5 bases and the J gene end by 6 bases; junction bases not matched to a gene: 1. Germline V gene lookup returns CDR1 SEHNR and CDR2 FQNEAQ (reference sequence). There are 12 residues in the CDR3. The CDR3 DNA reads TGTGCCAGCAGCGGGACAGGGCATGGCTACACCTTC. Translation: CASSGTGHGYTF.

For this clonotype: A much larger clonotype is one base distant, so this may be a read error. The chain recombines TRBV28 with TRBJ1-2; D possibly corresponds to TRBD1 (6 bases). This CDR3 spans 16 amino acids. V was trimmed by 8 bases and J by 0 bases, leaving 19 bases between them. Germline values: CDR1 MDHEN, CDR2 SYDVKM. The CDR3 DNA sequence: TGTGCCAGCGGTAATCAAGGGACAAATCCTAACTATGGCTACACCTTC. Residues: CASGNQGTNPNYGYTF.

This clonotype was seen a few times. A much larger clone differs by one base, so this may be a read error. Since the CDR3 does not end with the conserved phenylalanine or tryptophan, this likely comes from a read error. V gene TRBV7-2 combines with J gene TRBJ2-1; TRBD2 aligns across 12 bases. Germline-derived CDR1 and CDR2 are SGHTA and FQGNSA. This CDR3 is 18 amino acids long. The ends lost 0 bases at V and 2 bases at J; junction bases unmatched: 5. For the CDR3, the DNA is TGTGCCAGCAGCTTAGCGGGGACTAGCGGGTACCCCTACAATGAGCAGTTCCTC. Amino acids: CASSLAGTSGYPYNEQFL.

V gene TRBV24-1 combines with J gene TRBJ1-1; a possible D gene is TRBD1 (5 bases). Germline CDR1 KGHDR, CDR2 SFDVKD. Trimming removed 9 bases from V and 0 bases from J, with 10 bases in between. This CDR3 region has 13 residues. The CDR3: CATSGGLNTEAFF. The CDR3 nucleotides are TGTGCCACCTCGGGGGGGTTGAACACTGAAGCTTTCTTT.

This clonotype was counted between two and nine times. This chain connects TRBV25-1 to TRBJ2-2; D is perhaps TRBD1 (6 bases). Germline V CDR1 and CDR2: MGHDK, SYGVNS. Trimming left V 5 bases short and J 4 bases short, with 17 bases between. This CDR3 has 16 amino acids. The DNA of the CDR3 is TGTGCCAGCAGTCCCGGCAGGGGAATATTCACCGGGGAGCTGTTTTTT. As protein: CASSPGRGIFTGELFF.

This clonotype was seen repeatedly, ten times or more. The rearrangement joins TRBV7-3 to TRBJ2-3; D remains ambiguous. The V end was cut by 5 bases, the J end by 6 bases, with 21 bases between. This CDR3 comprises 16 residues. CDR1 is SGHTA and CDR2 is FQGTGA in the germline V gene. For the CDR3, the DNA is TGTGCCAGCAGCAAAGGGTCGGGCCTTGGCATGGATACGCAGTATTTT. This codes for CASSKGSGLGMDTQYF.

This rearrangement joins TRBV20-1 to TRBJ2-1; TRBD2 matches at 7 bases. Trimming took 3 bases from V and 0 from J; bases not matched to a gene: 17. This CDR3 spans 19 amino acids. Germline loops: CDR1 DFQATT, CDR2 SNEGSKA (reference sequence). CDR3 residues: CSARGQGLRPGDSYNEQFF. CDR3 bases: TGCAGTGCTAGGGGGCAGGGACTACGACCCGGAGACTCCTACAATGAGCAGTTCTTC.

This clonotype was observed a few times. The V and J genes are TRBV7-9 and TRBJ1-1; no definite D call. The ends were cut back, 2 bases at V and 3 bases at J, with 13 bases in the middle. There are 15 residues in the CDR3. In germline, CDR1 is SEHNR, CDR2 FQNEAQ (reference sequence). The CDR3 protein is CASSLQGSKDTEAFF. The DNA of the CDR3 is TGTGCCAGCAGCTTACAAGGGAGTAAGGACACTGAAGCTTTCTTT.

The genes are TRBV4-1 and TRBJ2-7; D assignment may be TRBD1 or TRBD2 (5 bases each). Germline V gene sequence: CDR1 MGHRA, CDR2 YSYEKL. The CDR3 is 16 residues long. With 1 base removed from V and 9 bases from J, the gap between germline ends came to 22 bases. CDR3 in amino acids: CASSQVTGLSPTRQYF. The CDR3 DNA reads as TGCGCCAGCAGCCAAGTCACGGGGCTTAGCCCGACTCGGCAGTACTTC.

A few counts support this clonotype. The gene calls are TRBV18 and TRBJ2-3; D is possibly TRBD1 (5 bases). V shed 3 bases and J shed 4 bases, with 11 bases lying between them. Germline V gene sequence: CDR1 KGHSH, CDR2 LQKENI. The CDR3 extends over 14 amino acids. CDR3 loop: CASSPQGWADTQYF. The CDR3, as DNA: TGTGCCAGCTCACCTCAGGGATGGGCAGATACGCAGTATTTT.

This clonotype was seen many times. CDR3 DNA sequence: TGTGCCAGCATCAAAATAGCGGGAGCTTCAGATACGCAGTATTTT. The encoded protein is CASIKIAGASDTQYF. J is TRBJ2-3 and V is TRBV2; 9 nucleotides agree with TRBD2. The germline V gene encodes CDR1 SNHLY and CDR2 FYNNEI. The CDR3 sequence is 15 residues long. V shed 7 bases, J shed 4 bases, and the junction held 9 bases outside the gene matches.

The CDR3 spells CASSSSSGRAYEQYF. In DNA form, the CDR3 reads TGTGCCAGCAGTTCCAGTAGCGGGAGGGCCTACGAGCAGTACTTC. The chain employs TRBV28 and TRBJ2-7; 11 bases map to TRBD2. The germline gives CDR1 MDHEN, CDR2 SYDVKM. This CDR3 is 15 amino acids long. With 4 bases clipped from V and 2 bases from J, the junction kept 4 bases outside the gene matches.

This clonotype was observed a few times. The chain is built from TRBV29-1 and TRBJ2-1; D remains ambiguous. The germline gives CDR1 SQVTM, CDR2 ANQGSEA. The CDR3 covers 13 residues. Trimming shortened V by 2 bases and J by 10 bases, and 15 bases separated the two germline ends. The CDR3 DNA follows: TGCAGCGTTGAAAATTTTTCCCGGAGCGAGCAGTTCTTC. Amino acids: CSVENFSRSEQFF.

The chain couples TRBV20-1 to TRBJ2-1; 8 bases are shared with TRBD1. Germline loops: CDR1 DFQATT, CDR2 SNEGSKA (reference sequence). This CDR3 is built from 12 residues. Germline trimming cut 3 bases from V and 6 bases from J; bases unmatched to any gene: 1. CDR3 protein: CSARTGVNEQFF. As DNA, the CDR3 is TGCAGTGCTAGGACAGGGGTCAATGAGCAGTTCTTC.

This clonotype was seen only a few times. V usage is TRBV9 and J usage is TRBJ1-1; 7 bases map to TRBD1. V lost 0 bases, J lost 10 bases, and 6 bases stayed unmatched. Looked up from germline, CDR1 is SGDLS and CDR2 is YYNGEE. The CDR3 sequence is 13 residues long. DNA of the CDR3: TGTGCCAGCAGCGTAGGAGGGACAGCCTCAGCTTTCTTT. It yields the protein CASSVGGTASAFF.

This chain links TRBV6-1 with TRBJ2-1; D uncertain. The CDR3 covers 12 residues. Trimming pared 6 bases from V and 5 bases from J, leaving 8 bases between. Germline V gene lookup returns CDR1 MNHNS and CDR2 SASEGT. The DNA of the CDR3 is TGTGCCAGCAGACCAGTAAACAATGAGCAGTTCTTC. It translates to CASRPVNNEQFF.

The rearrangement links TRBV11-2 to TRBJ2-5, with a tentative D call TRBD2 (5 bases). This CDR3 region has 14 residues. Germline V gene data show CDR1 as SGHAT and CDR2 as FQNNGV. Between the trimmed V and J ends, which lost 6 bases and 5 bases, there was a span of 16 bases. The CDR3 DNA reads TGTGCCAGCAGTGAATTGTTTGGCGGGGAGACCCAGTACTTC. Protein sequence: CASSELFGGETQYF.

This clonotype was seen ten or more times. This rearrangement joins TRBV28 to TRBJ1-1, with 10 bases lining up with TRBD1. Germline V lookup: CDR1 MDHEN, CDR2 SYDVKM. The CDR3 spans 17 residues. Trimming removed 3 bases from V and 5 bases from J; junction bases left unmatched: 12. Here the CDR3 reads CASSLDYRQGARTEAFF. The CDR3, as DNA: TGTGCCAGCAGTTTGGACTACCGACAGGGGGCACGAACTGAAGCTTTCTTT.

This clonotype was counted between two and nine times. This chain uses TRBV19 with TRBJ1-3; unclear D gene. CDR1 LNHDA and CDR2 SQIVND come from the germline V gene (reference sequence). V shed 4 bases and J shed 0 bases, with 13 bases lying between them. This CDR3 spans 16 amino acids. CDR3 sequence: CASSRPGQASGNTIYF. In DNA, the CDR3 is TGTGCCAGTAGTAGGCCCGGCCAGGCCTCTGGAAACACCATATATTTT.

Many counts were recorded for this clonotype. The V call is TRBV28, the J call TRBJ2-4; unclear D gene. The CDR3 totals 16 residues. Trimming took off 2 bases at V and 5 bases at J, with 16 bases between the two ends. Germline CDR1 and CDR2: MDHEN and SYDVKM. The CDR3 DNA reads TGTGCCAGCAGTTTAGGCGCCAGACCGTTTCAAAACATTCAGTACTTC. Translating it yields CASSLGARPFQNIQYF.

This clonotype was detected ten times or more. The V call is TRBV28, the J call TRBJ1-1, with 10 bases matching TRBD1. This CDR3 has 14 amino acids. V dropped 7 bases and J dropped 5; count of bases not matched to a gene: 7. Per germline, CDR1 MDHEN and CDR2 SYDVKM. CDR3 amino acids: CASTRTGGDTEAFF. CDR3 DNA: TGTGCCAGCACCAGGACAGGGGGTGATACTGAAGCTTTCTTT. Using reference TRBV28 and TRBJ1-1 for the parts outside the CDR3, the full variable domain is DVKVTQSSRYLVKRTGEKVFLECVQDMDHENMFWYRQDPGLGLRLIYFSYDVKMKEKGDIPEGYSVSREKKERFSLILESASTNQTSMYLCASTRTGGDTEAFFGQGTRLTVV.